This T cell receptor beta chain was identified in a study of OX40 agonist ivuxolimab in advanced cancers. General study findings and limits: Low levels of normalized T-cell clonal expansion also appeared in some nonresponders.

Trimming left V 5 bases short and J 0 bases short, with 13 bases between. CDR3 size: 15 residues. Germline loops: CDR1 SEHNR, CDR2 FQNEAQ (reference sequence). Comment on this clone: Its target is not known.

Some clones are missing from TCRdb's copy, which holds only in-frame ones; the method was immunoSEQ multiplex PCR. The data show under 60,000 clones, around four fifths seen once. The material sequenced was CD4+ or CD8+ T cells sorted from blood, taken in a trial of the OX40 agonist ivuxolimab. The clonotype originates from an adult with an advanced solid tumor such as melanoma, head and neck, liver or kidney cancer. The chain couples TRBV7-9 to TRBJ1-2; D may be TRBD1 (5 bases). The CDR3 loop reads CASSPGPGTNYGYTF. The CDR3, as DNA: TGTGCCAGCAGCCCAGGGCCAGGGACTAACTATGGCTACACCTTC.